A single sample gave rise to the 2 T cell receptor beta chains below, sequenced in a study of T cell repertoires in cytomegalovirus infection. TCRdb used MiXCR to reprocess the reads, holding one entry per CDR3 protein. The table records just under 550,000 distinct CDR3 sequences, approximately 26% of them present only once. The sequencing sample was made of PBMCs. Receptors originate from a human donor in good health (CMV status not recorded). Some clones in this sample may be carry-over from other donors' samples.

J is TRBJ2-1 and V is TRBV28; no definite D call. Trimming cost V 2 bases and J 2 bases, with 13 bases left between them. The length of the CDR3 is 16 residues. Germline V gene data show CDR1 as MDHEN and CDR2 as SYDVKM. The CDR3 here is CASSLKYPTPYNEQFF. The CDR3 nucleotides are TGTGCCAGCAGTTTAAAGTATCCGACCCCCTACAATGAGCAGTTCTTC.

This clonotype appeared a few times. V gene TRBV12-5 combines with J gene TRBJ2-1, with D uncertain. V was clipped by 3 bases and J by 6 bases, with 3 bases between them. This CDR3 has 11 residues. Germline lookup yields CDR1 LGHNT and CDR2 FRNRAP. As DNA, the CDR3 is TGTGCTAGTGGTTTCAGCAATGAGCAGTTCTTC. It yields the protein CASGFSNEQFF. Full variable domain (remainder filled in from reference TRBV12-5 and TRBJ2-1): DARVTQTPRHKVTEMGQEVTMRCQPILGHNTVFWYRQTMMQGLELLAYFRNRAPLDDSGMPKDRFSAEMPDATLATLKIQPSEPRDSAVYFCASGFSNEQFFGPGTRLTVL.